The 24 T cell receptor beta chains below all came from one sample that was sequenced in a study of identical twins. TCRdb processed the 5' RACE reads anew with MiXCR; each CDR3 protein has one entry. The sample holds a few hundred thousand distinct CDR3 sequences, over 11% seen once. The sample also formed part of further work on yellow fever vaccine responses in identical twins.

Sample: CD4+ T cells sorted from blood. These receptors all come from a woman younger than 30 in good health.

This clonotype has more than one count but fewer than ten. CDR3 nucleotide sequence: TGCAGCGTTGTCGGACAGGCCGGGACTAGCGGGAGGCTCCGCACAGATACGCAGTATTTT. Amino acids: CSVVGQAGTSGRLRTDTQYF. V and J are TRBV29-1 and TRBJ2-3, with 15 bases matching TRBD2. The CDR3 is 20 residues long. The V segment lost 4 bases and the J segment 1 base; nucleotides outside the gene matches: 15. The germline gives CDR1 SQVTM, CDR2 ANQGSEA.

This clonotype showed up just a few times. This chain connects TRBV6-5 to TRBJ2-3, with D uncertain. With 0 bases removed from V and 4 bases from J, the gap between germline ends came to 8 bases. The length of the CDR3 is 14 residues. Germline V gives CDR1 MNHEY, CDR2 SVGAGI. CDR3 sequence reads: CASSYSKGSDTQYF. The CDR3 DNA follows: TGTGCCAGCAGTTACTCGAAGGGATCAGATACGCAGTATTTT.

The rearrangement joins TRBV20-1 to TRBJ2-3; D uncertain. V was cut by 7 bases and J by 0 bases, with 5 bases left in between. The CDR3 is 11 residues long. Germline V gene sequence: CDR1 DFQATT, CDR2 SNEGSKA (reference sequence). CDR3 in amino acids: CSVTSTDTQYF. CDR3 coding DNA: TGCAGTGTGACTAGCACAGATACGCAGTATTTT.

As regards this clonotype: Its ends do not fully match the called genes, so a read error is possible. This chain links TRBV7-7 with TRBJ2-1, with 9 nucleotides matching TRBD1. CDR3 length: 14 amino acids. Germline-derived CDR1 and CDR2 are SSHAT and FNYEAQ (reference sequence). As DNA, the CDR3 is TGTGCTAGCAGCTTCGAGGACAGGGGCAATGAGCAGTTCTTC. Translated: CASSFEDRGNEQFF. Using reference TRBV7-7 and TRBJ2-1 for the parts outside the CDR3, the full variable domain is GAGVSQSPRYKVTKRGQDVTLRCDPISSHATLYWYQQALGQGPEFLTYFNYEAQPDKSGLPSDRFSAERPEGSISTLTIQRTEQRDSAMYRCASSFEDRGNEQFFGPGTRLTVL.

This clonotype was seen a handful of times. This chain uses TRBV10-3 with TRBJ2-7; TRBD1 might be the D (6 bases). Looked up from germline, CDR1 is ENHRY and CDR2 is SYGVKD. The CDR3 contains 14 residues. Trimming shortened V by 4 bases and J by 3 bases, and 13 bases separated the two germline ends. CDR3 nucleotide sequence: TGTGCCATCAGTGGACAGGCCGGTCTCTACGAGCAGTACTTC. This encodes CAISGQAGLYEQYF.

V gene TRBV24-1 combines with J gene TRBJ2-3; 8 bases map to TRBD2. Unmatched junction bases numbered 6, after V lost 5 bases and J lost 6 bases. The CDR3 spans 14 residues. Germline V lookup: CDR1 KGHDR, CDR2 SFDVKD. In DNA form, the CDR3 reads TGTGCCACCAGTGTAAGCGGGAGAACGGATACGCAGTATTTT. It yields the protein CATSVSGRTDTQYF.

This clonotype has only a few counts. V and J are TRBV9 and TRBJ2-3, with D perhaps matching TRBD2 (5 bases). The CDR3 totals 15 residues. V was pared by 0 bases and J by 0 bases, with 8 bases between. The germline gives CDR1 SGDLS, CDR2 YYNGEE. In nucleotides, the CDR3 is TGTGCCAGCAGCGTAGTCGGCGGGAGCACAGATACGCAGTATTTT. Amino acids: CASSVVGGSTDTQYF.

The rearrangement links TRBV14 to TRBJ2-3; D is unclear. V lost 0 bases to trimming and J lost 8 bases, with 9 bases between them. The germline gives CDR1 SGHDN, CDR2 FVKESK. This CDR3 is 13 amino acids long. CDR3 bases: TGTGCCAGCAGCCAAGACCCATTTCGTACGCAGTATTTT. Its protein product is CASSQDPFRTQYF.

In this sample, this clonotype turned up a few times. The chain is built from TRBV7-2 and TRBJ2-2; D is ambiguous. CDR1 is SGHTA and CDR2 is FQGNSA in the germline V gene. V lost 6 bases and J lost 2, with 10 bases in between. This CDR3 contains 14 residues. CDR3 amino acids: CASSRTSNTGELFF. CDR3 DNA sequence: TGTGCCAGCAGTCGGACCAGCAACACCGGGGAGCTGTTTTTT.

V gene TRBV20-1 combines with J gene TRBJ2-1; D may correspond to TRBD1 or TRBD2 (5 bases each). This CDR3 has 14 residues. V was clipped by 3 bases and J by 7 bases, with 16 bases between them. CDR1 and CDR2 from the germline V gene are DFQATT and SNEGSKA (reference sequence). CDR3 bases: TGCAGTGCTAGGGTTGGGGCCCCGGGGAATGAGCAGTTCTTC. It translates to CSARVGAPGNEQFF.

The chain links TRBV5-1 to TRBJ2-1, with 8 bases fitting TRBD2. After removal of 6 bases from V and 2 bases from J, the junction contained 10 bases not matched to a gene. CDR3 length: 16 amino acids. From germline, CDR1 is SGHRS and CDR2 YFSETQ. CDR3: CASKLQSGGPYNEQFF. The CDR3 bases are TGCGCCAGCAAGTTGCAGTCGGGGGGGCCCTACAATGAGCAGTTCTTC.

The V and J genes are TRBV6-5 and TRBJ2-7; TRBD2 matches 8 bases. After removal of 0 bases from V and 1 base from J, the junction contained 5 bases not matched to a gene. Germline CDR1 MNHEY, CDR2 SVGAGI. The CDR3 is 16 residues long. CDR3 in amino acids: CASSYSGGLVSYEQYF. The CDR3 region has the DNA TGTGCCAGCAGTTACTCGGGGGGACTAGTTTCCTACGAGCAGTACTTC.

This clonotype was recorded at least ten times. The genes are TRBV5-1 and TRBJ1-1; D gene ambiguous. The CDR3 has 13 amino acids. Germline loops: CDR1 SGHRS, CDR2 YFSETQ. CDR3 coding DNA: TGCGCGACCAAAACCGGGGTTAACACTGAAGCTTTCTTT. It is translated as CATKTGVNTEAFF.

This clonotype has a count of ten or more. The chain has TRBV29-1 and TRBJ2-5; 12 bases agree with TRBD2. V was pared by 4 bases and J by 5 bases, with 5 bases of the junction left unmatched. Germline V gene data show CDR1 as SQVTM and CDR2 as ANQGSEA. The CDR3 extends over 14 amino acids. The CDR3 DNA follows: TGCAGCGTTGGACTAGCGGGAGTTGACGAGACCCAGTACTTC. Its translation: CSVGLAGVDETQYF.

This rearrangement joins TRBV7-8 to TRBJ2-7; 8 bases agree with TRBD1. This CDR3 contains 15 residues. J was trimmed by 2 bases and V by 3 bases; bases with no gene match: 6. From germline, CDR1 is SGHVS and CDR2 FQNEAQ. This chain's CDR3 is CASSLSSGQAYEQYF. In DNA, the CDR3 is TGTGCCAGCAGCTTGAGTTCGGGACAGGCCTACGAGCAGTACTTC. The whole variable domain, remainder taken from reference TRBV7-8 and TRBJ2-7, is GAGVSQSPRYKVAKRGQDVALRCDPISGHVSLFWYQQALGQGPEFLTYFQNEAQLDKSGLPSDRFFAERPEGSVSTLKIQRTQQEDSAVYLCASSLSSGQAYEQYFGPGTRLTVT.

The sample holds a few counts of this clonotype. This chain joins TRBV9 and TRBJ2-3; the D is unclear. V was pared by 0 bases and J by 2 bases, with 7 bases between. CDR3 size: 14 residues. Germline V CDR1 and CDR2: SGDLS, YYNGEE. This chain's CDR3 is CASSVDWDTDTQYF. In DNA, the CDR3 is TGTGCCAGCAGCGTAGACTGGGACACAGATACGCAGTATTTT.

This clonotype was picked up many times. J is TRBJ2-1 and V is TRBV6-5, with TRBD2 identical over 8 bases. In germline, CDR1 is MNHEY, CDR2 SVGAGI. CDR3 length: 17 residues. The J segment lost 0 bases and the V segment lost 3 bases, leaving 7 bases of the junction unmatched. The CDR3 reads CASSYGGGTSSYNEQFF. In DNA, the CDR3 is TGTGCCAGCAGTTATGGTGGGGGGACTAGCTCCTACAATGAGCAGTTCTTC.

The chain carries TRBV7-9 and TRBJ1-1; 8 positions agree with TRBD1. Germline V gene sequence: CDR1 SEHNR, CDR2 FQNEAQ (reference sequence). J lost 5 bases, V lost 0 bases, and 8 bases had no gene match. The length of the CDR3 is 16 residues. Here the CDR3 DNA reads TGTGCCAGCAGCTTAGCGCAGGGGGCTAGGGGTACTGAAGCTTTCTTT. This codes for CASSLAQGARGTEAFF.

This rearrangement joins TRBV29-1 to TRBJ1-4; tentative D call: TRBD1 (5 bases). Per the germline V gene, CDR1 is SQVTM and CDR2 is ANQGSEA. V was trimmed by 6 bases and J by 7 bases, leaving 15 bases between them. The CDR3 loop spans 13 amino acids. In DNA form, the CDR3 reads TGCAGCGTCATGACTTCGGGGACTGAAAAACTGTTTTTT. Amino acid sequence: CSVMTSGTEKLFF.

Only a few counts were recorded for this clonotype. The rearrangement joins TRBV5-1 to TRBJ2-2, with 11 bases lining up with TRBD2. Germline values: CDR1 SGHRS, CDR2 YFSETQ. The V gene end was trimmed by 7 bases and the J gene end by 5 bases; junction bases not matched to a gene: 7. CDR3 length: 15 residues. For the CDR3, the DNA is TGCGCCAGCTCGGCCGGGACTAGCGGTACCGGGGAGCTGTTTTTT. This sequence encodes CASSAGTSGTGELFF.

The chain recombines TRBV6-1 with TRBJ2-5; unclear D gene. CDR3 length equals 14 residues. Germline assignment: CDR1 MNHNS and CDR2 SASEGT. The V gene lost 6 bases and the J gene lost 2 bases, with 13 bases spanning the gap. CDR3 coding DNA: TGTGCCAGCAGCCGCGCCACTGCACAAGAGACCCAGTACTTC. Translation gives CASSRATAQETQYF.

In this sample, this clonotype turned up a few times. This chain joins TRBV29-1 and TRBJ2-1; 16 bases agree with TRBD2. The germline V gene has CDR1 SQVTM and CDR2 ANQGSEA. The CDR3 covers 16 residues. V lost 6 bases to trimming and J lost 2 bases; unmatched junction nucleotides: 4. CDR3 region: CSVGTSGRGAYNEQFF. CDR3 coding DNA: TGCAGCGTCGGGACTAGCGGGAGGGGTGCCTACAATGAGCAGTTCTTC.

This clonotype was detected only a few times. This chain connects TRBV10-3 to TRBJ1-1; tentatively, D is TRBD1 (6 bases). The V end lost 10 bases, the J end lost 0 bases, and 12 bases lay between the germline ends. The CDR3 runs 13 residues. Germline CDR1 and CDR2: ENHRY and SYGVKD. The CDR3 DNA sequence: TGTGCCACCAGGACAGACATGAACACTGAAGCTTTCTTT. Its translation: CATRTDMNTEAFF.

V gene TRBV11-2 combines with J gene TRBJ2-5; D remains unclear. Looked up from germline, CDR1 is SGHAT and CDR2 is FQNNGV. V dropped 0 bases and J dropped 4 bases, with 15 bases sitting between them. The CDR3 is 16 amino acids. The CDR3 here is CASSLDGGPKGETQYF. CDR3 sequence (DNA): TGTGCCAGCAGCTTAGATGGCGGCCCCAAGGGAGAGACCCAGTACTTC.